This TCR beta chain is from a study of T-cell reconstitution after alpha-beta-depleted transplantation in children. CDR1 and CDR2 (germline): DFQATT, SNEGSKA (reference sequence). The V end lost 3 bases, the J end lost 0 bases, and 6 bases lay between the germline ends. The CDR3 is 12 amino acids. This clonotype turned up a few times. The TCRbeta library incorporated unique molecular identifiers. TCRdb reanalysed the PCR reads using MiXCR and keeps one entry per CDR3 protein. The repertoire holds 450,000 to 700,000 distinct CDR3 sequences, over 20% seen once, with 30% to 45% in the top ten. The V and J genes are TRBV20-1 and TRBJ2-7, with D uncertain. The sequence came from a boy under three years old with Wiskott-Aldrich syndrome, due to receive a stem cell transplant. The sample was PBMCs, taken before TCRalphabeta/CD19-depleted stem cell transplant. DNA of the CDR3: TGCAGTGCTAGCCCCTTCTCCTACGAGCAGTACTTC. Its protein is CSASPFSYEQYF.